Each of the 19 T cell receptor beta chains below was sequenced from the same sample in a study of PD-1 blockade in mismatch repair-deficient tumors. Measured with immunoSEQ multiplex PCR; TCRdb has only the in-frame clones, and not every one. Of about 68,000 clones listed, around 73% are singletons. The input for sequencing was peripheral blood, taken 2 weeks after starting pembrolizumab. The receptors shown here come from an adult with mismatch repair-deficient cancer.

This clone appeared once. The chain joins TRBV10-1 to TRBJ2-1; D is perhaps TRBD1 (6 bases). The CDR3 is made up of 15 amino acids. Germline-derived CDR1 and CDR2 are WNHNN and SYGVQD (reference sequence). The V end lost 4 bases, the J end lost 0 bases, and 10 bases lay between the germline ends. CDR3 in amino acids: CASSGGGSSYNEQFF. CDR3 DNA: TGCGCCAGCAGTGGAGGGGGAAGCTCCTACAATGAGCAGTTCTTC.

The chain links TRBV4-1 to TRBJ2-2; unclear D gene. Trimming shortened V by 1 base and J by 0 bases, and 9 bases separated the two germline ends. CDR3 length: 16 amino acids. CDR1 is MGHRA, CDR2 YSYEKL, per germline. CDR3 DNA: TGCGCCAGCAGCCAAGTCGTACTCTCGAACACCGGGGAGCTGTTTTTT. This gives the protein CASSQVVLSNTGELFF.

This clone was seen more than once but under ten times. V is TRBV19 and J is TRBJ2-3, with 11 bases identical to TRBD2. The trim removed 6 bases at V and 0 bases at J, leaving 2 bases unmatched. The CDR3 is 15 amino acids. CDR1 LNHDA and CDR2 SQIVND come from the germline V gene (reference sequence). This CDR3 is CASRRLAGSTDTQYF. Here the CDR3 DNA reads TGTGCCAGTAGGAGACTAGCGGGAAGCACAGATACGCAGTATTTT. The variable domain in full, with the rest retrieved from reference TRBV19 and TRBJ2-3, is DGGITQSPKYLFRKEGQNVTLSCEQNLNHDAMYWYRQDPGQGLRLIYYSQIVNDFQKGDIAEGYSVSREKKESFPLTVTSAQKNPTAFYLCASRRLAGSTDTQYFGPGTRLTVL.

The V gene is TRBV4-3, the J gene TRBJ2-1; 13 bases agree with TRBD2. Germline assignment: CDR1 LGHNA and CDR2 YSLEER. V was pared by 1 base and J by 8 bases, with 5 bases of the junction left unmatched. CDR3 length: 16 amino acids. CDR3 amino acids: CASSQGGLAGVDEQFF. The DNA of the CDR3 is TGCGCCAGCAGCCAAGGTGGACTAGCGGGAGTTGATGAGCAGTTCTTC.

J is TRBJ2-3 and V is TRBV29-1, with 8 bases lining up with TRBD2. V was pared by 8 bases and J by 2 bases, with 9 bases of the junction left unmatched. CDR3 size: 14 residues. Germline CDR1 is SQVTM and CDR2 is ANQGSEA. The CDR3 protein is CSLRERGPTDTQYF. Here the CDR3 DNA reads TGCAGCCTAAGAGAGCGGGGGCCCACAGATACGCAGTATTTT.

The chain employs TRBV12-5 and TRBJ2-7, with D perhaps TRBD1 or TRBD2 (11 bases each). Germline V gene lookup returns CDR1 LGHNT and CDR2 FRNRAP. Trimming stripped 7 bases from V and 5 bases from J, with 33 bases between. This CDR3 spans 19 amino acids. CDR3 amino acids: CASALGGQGVSGRVDEQYF. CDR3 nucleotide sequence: TGTGCTAGTGCCTTAGGGGGACAGGGGGTTAGCGGGAGGGTCGACGAGCAGTACTTC. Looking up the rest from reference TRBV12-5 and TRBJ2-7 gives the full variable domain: DARVTQTPRHKVTEMGQEVTMRCQPILGHNTVFWYRQTMMQGLELLAYFRNRAPLDDSGMPKDRFSAEMPDATLATLKIQPSEPRDSAVYFCASALGGQGVSGRVDEQYFGPGTRLTVT.

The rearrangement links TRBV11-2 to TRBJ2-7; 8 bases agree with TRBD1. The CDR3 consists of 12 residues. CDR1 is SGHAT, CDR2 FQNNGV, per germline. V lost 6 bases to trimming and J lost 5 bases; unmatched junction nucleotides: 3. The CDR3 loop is CASRRTGNEQYF. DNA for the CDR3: TGTGCCAGCAGGAGGACAGGGAACGAGCAGTACTTC.

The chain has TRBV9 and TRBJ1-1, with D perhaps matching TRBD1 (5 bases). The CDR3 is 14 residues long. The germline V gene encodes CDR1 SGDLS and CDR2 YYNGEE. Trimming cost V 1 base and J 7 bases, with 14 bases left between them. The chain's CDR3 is CASSVRGDFFEAFF. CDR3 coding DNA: TGTGCCAGCAGCGTACGAGGGGACTTCTTTGAAGCTTTCTTT.

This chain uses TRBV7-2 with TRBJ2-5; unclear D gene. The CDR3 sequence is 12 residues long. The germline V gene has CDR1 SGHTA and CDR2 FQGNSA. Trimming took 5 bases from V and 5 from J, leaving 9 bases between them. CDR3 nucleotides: TGTGCCAGCAGCACCAATCGGGAGACCCAGTACTTC. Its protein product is CASSTNRETQYF.

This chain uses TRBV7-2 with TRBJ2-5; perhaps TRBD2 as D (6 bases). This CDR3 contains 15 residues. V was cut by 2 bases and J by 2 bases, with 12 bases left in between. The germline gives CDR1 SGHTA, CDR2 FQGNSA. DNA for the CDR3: TGTGCCAGCAGCTTAAATCCAGGGAGGCAAGAGACCCAGTACTTC. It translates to CASSLNPGRQETQYF. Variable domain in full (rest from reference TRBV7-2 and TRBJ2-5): GAGVSQSPSNKVTEKGKDVELRCDPISGHTALYWYRQSLGQGLEFLIYFQGNSAPDKSGLPSDRFSAERTGGSVSTLTIQRTQQEDSAVYLCASSLNPGRQETQYFGPGTRLLVL.

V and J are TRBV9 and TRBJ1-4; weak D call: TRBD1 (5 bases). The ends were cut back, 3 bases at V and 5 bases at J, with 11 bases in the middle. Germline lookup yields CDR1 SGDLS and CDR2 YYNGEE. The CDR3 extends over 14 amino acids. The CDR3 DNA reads TGTGCCAGCAGCGAGGGGACGGTGAATGAAAAACTGTTTTTT. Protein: CASSEGTVNEKLFF. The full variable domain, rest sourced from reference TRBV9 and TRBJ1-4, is DSGVTQTPKHLITATGQRVTLRCSPRSGDLSVYWYQQSLDQGLQFLIQYYNGEERAKGNILERFSAQQFPDLHSELNLSSLELGDSALYFCASSEGTVNEKLFFGSGTQLSVL.

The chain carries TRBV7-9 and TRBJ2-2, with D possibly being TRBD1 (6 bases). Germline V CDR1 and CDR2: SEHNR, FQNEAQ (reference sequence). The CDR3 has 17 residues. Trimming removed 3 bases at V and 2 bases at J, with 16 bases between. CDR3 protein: CASSFAQGHPNTGELFF. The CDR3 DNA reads TGTGCCAGCAGCTTCGCCCAGGGACACCCTAACACCGGGGAGCTGTTTTTT.

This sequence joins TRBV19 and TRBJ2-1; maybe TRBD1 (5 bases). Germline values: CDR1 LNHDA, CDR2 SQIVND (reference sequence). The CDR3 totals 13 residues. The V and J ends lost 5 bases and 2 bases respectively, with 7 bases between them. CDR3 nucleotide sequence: TGTGCCAGTAGTGCAGGGCCCTACAATGAGCAGTTCTTC. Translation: CASSAGPYNEQFF.

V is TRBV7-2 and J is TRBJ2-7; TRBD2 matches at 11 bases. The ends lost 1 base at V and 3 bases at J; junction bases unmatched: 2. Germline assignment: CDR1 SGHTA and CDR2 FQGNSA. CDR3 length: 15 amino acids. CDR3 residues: CASSLDLAGGYEQYF. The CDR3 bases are TGTGCCAGCAGCTTAGACCTAGCGGGAGGCTACGAGCAGTACTTC.

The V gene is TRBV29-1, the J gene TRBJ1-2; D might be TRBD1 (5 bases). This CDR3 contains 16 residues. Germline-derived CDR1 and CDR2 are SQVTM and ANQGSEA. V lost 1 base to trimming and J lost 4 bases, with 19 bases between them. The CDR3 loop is CSVEGRDEFSTYGYTF. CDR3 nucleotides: TGCAGCGTTGAAGGCAGGGATGAGTTTTCCACCTATGGCTACACCTTC.

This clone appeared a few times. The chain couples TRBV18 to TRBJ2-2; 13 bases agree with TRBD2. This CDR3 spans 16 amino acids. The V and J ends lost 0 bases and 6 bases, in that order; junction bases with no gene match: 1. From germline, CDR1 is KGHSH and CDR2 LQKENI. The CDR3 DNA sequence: TGTGCCAGCTCACCACCCGGACTAGCGGGAGCCGGGGAGCTGTTTTTT. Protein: CASSPPGLAGAGELFF.

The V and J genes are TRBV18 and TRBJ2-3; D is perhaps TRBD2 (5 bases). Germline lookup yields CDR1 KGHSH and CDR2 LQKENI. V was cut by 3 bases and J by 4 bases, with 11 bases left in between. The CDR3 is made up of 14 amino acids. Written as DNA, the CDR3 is TGTGCCAGCTCACCCACACCGGAGGCAGATACGCAGTATTTT. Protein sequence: CASSPTPEADTQYF.

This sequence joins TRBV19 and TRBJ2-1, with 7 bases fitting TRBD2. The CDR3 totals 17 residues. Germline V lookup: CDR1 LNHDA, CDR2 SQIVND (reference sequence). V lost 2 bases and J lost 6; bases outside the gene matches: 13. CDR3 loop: CASSIYSGGSMRNEQFF. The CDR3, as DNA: TGTGCCAGTAGTATATATAGCGGCGGGAGTATGCGCAATGAGCAGTTCTTC.

CDR3: CASSLSREVNIQYF. The CDR3 DNA follows: TGTGCCAGCAGCTTGAGTCGCGAGGTAAACATTCAGTACTTC. The chain has TRBV5-5 and TRBJ2-4; D gene uncertain. This CDR3 spans 14 amino acids. V was shortened by 1 base and J by 6 bases, with 11 bases between the two germline ends. The germline gives CDR1 SGHKS, CDR2 YYEKEE (reference sequence).